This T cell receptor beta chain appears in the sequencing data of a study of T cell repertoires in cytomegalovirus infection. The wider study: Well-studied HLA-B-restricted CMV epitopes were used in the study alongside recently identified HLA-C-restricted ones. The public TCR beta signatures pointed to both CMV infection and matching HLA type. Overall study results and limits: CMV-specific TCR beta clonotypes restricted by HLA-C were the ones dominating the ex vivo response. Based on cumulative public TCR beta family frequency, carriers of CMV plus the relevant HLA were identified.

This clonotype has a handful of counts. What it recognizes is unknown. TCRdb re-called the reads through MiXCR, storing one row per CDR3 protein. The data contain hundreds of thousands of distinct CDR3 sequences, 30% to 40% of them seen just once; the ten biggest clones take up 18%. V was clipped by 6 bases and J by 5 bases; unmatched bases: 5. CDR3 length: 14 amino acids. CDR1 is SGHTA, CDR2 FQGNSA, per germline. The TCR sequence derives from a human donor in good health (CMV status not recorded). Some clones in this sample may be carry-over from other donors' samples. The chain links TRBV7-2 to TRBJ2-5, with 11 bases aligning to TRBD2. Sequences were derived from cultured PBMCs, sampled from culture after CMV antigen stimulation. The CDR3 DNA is TGTGCCAGCAGAGGGACTAGCGGCTATGAGACCCAGTACTTC. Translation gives CASRGTSGYETQYF. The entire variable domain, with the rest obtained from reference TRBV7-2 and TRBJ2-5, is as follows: GAGVSQSPSNKVTEKGKDVELRCDPISGHTALYWYRQSLGQGLEFLIYFQGNSAPDKSGLPSDRFSAERTGGSVSTLTIQRTQQEDSAVYLCASRGTSGYETQYFGPGTRLLVL.